This entry lists 15 T cell receptor beta chains sequenced from one sample in a study of cytomegalovirus exposure and HLA in healthy donors. The PCR had 60 Vbeta and 13 Jbeta primers. Assay used: immunoSEQ multiplex PCR; TCRdb lists only in-frame clones, some missing. The sample lists over 150,000 clones; around 80% were seen once. Sequenced sample: PBMCs. These TCRs come from a woman in her forties or fifties in good health and CMV-seropositive.

Only one count was recorded for this clone. The chain employs TRBV7-2 and TRBJ2-5; 10 bases map to TRBD1. CDR1 and CDR2 from the germline V gene are SGHTA and FQGNSA. Trimming cost V 5 bases and J 1 base; bases outside gene matches: 7. The CDR3 is 16 residues long. CDR3 bases: TGTGCCAGCAGCCTGACTCGGACAGGGGGCCAAGAGACCCAGTACTTC. Protein product: CASSLTRTGGQETQYF.

This clone came up once. The chain employs TRBV6-5 and TRBJ2-7; D is possibly TRBD2 (5 bases). Germline values: CDR1 MNHEY, CDR2 SVGAGI. This CDR3 is built from 13 residues. Trimming stripped 6 bases from V and 3 bases from J, with 12 bases between. As DNA, the CDR3 is TGTGCCAGCAGCCCGCGGGCGATCTACGAGCAGTACTTC. It codes for CASSPRAIYEQYF.

The chain links TRBV7-3 to TRBJ1-1; TRBD1 is a possible D gene (5 bases). Trimming shortened V by 0 bases and J by 2 bases, and 10 bases separated the two germline ends. The germline V gene encodes CDR1 SGHTA and CDR2 FQGTGA. The CDR3 is 15 amino acids. The CDR3 nucleotides are TGTGCCAGCAGCTTAACGGGGCAGACTAACACTGAAGCTTTCTTT. Protein product: CASSLTGQTNTEAFF.

The chain links TRBV19 to TRBJ2-2; the D gene is possibly TRBD2 (5 bases). Between the trimmed V and J ends, which lost 5 bases and 4 bases, there was a span of 14 bases. CDR1 and CDR2 from the germline V gene are LNHDA and SQIVND (reference sequence). CDR3 length equals 15 residues. The CDR3 DNA reads TGTGCCAGTAGTTCGGACTGGAAACTCACCGGGGAGCTGTTTTTT. Amino acids: CASSSDWKLTGELFF.

This clone turned up a few times. The chain employs TRBV19 and TRBJ2-1; possibly TRBD2 for D (6 bases). Germline V gene lookup returns CDR1 LNHDA and CDR2 SQIVND (reference sequence). Trimming stripped 7 bases from V and 7 bases from J, with 14 bases between. The CDR3 has 13 amino acids. This chain's CDR3 is CASTWDSTNEQFF. The CDR3, as DNA: TGTGCCAGTACCTGGGACTCCACTAATGAGCAGTTCTTC.

The chain recombines TRBV11-2 with TRBJ2-1, with D maybe TRBD2 (6 bases). Germline V gene sequence: CDR1 SGHAT, CDR2 FQNNGV. The CDR3 has 15 residues. Trimming removed 1 base from V and 4 bases from J, with 11 bases in between. This chain's CDR3 is CASSLAWGGYNEQFF. The CDR3 DNA sequence: TGTGCCAGCAGCTTAGCTTGGGGAGGATACAATGAGCAGTTCTTC.

This clone was counted once. The V gene is TRBV6-1, the J gene TRBJ1-6, with D perhaps TRBD1 (5 bases). Trimming shortened V by 2 bases and J by 4 bases, and 15 bases separated the two germline ends. The germline V gene encodes CDR1 MNHNS and CDR2 SASEGT. This CDR3 region has 17 residues. CDR3 coding DNA: TGTGCCAGCAGTGAATACGGTACAGGAACGTATAATTCACCCCTCCACTTT. The encoded protein is CASSEYGTGTYNSPLHF.

The chain couples TRBV4-3 to TRBJ2-7, with D possibly being TRBD1 (5 bases). Deletions cut 3 bases from V and 2 bases from J, with 17 bases between. Germline V gives CDR1 LGHNA, CDR2 YSLEER. The CDR3 spans 16 residues. In nucleotides, the CDR3 is TGCGCCAGCAGCCAGCTCACAGGTATGAATACCTACGAGCAGTACTTC. Its translation is CASSQLTGMNTYEQYF.

This clone was seen only a few times. J is TRBJ2-7 and V is TRBV7-2; the D gene is possibly TRBD2 (7 bases). This CDR3 spans 15 amino acids. Looked up from germline, CDR1 is SGHTA and CDR2 is FQGNSA. The V and J ends lost 3 bases and 3 bases respectively, with 15 bases between them. DNA for the CDR3: TGTGCCAGCAGCTTGGAAGGGGGGGGGATCTACGAGCAGTACTTC. Amino acids: CASSLEGGGIYEQYF.

V gene TRBV5-5 combines with J gene TRBJ2-2; D gene ambiguous. The CDR3 runs 15 residues. Trimming removed 0 bases from V and 0 bases from J, with 6 bases in between. CDR1 is SGHKS and CDR2 is YYEKEE in the germline V gene (reference sequence). The CDR3 DNA is TGTGCCAGCAGCTTGGCGTCAGCGAACACCGGGGAGCTGTTTTTT. It translates to CASSLASANTGELFF.

This clone was seen more than once but under ten times. The V call is TRBV4-2, the J call TRBJ1-1; possible D gene TRBD1, 5 bases. CDR1 is LGHNA and CDR2 is YNFKEQ in the germline V gene. The CDR3 extends over 16 amino acids. Deletions cut 0 bases from V and 3 bases from J, with 14 bases between. The CDR3 DNA follows: TGTGCCAGCAGCCAAGATAAGGGATGGGGGGACACTGAAGCTTTCTTT. As protein: CASSQDKGWGDTEAFF.

The chain employs TRBV15 and TRBJ2-7, with D perhaps matching TRBD1 (6 bases). This CDR3 is built from 16 residues. Looked up from germline, CDR1 is LNHNV and CDR2 is YYDKDF (reference sequence). V lost 2 bases and J lost 9, with 23 bases in between. DNA of the CDR3: TGTGCCACCAGCAGACTCACGACAGGCTGGATGACTGGGCAGTACTTC. It yields the protein CATSRLTTGWMTGQYF.

This clone was seen a handful of times. The rearrangement joins TRBV28 to TRBJ2-3; TRBD2 agrees at 12 bases. Trimming cost V 5 bases and J 6 bases; bases outside gene matches: 12. Germline V CDR1 and CDR2: MDHEN, SYDVKM. The CDR3 is 17 amino acids. The CDR3, as DNA: TGTGCCAGCAGTGCAGCTAGCGGGGGGGCCGGTTGGGATACGCAGTATTTT. Translated, it gives CASSAASGGAGWDTQYF.

The V gene is TRBV29-1, the J gene TRBJ2-5, with D maybe TRBD1 (5 bases). V was trimmed by 0 bases and J by 1 base, leaving 27 bases between them. Germline V CDR1 and CDR2: SQVTM, ANQGSEA. The CDR3 totals 20 residues. CDR3: CSVEDLTTVDLTGAQETQYF. For the CDR3, the DNA is TGCAGCGTTGAAGATCTCACGACCGTAGATCTCACTGGGGCCCAAGAGACCCAGTACTTC.

This clone has just one count. This sequence joins TRBV15 and TRBJ1-1, with no clear D. The ends were cut back, 4 bases at V and 10 bases at J, with 16 bases in the middle. Germline loops: CDR1 LNHNV, CDR2 YYDKDF (reference sequence). The CDR3 contains 13 residues. This CDR3 reads CATSMYSPPGAFF. The CDR3 DNA reads TGTGCCACCAGCATGTACAGCCCCCCAGGAGCTTTCTTT.